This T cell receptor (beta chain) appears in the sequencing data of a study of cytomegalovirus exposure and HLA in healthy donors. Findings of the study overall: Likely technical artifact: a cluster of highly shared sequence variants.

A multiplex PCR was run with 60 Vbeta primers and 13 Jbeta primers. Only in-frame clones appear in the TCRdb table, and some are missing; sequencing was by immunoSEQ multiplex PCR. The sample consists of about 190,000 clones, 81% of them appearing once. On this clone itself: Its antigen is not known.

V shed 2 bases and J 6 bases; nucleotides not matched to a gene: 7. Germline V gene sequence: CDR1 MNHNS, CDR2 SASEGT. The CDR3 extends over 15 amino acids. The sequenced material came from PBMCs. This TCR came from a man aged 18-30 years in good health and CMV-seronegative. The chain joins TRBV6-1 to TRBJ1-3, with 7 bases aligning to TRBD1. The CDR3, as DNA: TGTGCCAGCAGTGAACCGCCCGGGACAGCAAACACCATATATTTT. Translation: CASSEPPGTANTIYF.